Listed below are T cell receptor beta chains from one sample, sequenced in a study of blood T cells in healthy people across ages. TCRdb re-called the 5' RACE reads through MiXCR, storing one row per CDR3 protein. The sample lists 1,500,000 or so distinct CDR3 sequences, approximately 60% occurring once. Sequenced input: blood. These receptors were collected from a man aged 18-30 years in good health. Both conserved end residues are part of each CDR3. D genes are given only for firm matches. Rows give clone size only sometimes, using once, few, many, or a class for an expanded clone.

CDR3aa,CDR3nt,v_gene,d_gene,j_gene,abundance
CASSTSGRRPYEQYF,TGTGCCAGCAGCACCAGCGGGAGGCGACCCTACGAGCAGTACTTC,TRBV13,TRBD2,TRBJ2-7,few
CASSLTGTATNEKLFF,TGTGCCAGCAGCTTAACCGGGACAGCAACTAATGAAAAACTGTTTTTT,TRBV5-5,TRBD1,TRBJ1-4,NA
CASSGRTGDYEQYF,TGCGCCAGCAGCGGACGTACAGGAGACTACGAGCAGTACTTC,TRBV5-1,NA,TRBJ2-7,NA
CASSLEEGVIVDTQYF,TGCGCCAGCAGCTTGGAAGAAGGGGTAATCGTCGATACGCAGTATTTT,TRBV5-1,NA,TRBJ2-3,once
CASNRISYEQYF,TGTGCTAGCAACAGGATCTCCTACGAGCAGTACTTC,TRBV2,NA,TRBJ2-7,NA
CASSSEGGLVYGYTF,TGTGCCAGCAGTTCAGAAGGGGGCTTGGTCTATGGCTACACCTTC,TRBV27,TRBD1,TRBJ1-2,NA
CASRGYQHEQFF,TGTGCCAGCCGGGGCTACCAACATGAGCAGTTCTTC,TRBV6-5,NA,TRBJ2-1,NA
CASSERGGLAGLTDTQYF,TGCGCCAGCAGTGAGCGGGGGGGACTAGCGGGGCTCACAGATACGCAGTATTTT,TRBV10-2,TRBD2,TRBJ2-3,NA
CAISESGAKSSYEQYF,TGTGCCATCAGTGAGTCTGGCGCCAAAAGCTCCTACGAGCAGTACTTC,TRBV10-3,NA,TRBJ2-7,NA
CASSLDVLGQGWDTEAFF,TGTGCCAGCAGCTTAGATGTTTTGGGACAGGGATGGGACACTGAAGCTTTCTTT,TRBV7-2,TRBD1,TRBJ1-1,NA
CASSVPGENQPQHF,TGCGCCAGCAGCGTGCCCGGGGAAAATCAGCCCCAGCATTTT,TRBV5-1,NA,TRBJ1-5,NA
CASGSYSGQETQYF,TGTGCCAGCGGGAGTTATAGCGGCCAAGAGACCCAGTACTTC,TRBV6-1,NA,TRBJ2-5,few
CASSLALAGGPTDTQYF,TGTGCCAGCAGCTTAGCGCTGGCGGGAGGGCCCACAGATACGCAGTATTTT,TRBV7-9,TRBD2,TRBJ2-3,NA
CASRVPGKPYGYTF,TGTGCCAGCAGAGTGCCAGGGAAACCATATGGCTACACCTTC,TRBV6-5,NA,TRBJ1-2,NA
CASSYDPSGSEQYF,TGTGCCAGCAGTTACGATCCTTCAGGATCCGAGCAGTACTTC,TRBV6-5,NA,TRBJ2-7,NA
CASRGPSNTGELFF,TGTGCCAGCAGGGGACCGTCGAACACCGGGGAGCTGTTTTTT,TRBV21-1,NA,TRBJ2-2,NA
CASSQDIAGGPETQYF,TGTGCCAGCAGCCAAGATATAGCGGGAGGGCCAGAGACCCAGTACTTC,TRBV4-2,TRBD2,TRBJ2-5,NA
CATKDSVVQETQYF,TGTGCCACCAAGGACAGTGTTGTCCAAGAGACCCAGTACTTC,TRBV6-5,NA,TRBJ2-5,NA
CSVETGQFGRNTEAFF,TGCAGCGTTGAAACAGGACAGTTCGGGAGGAACACTGAAGCTTTCTTT,TRBV29-1,NA,TRBJ1-1,few
CAISVDYTDTQYF,TGTGCCATCAGTGTGGACTACACAGATACGCAGTATTTT,TRBV10-3,NA,TRBJ2-3,NA
CASSYPGDGNTGELFF,TGTGCCAGCAGTTACCCGGGGGACGGGAACACCGGGGAGCTGTTTTTT,TRBV6-5,NA,TRBJ2-2,many
CASSSSIGGGYEQYF,TGCGCCAGCAGCTCCTCGATAGGCGGAGGCTACGAGCAGTACTTC,TRBV5-1,NA,TRBJ2-7,few
CASSLGDRSSYNSPLHF,TGTGCCAGCAGCTTAGGGGACAGAAGCTCCTATAATTCACCCCTCCACTTT,TRBV11-1,TRBD1,TRBJ1-6,few
CASSLKGGTAQFF,TGTGCCAGCAGTTTAAAGGGGGGGACTGCCCAGTTCTTC,TRBV12-3/TRBV12-4,NA,TRBJ2-1,NA
CASSTGEGGLNTEAFF,TGTGCCAGCAGCACTGGGGAGGGAGGCCTGAACACTGAAGCTTTCTTT,TRBV5-5,NA,TRBJ1-1,NA
CASSPKISYEQYF,TGTGCCAGCAGCCCCAAGATCAGCTACGAGCAGTACTTC,TRBV9,NA,TRBJ2-7,NA
CSARETSGSFYEQYF,TGCAGTGCTAGAGAGACTAGCGGGAGCTTCTACGAGCAGTACTTC,TRBV20-1,TRBD2,TRBJ2-7,few
CSATSKPYNEQFF,TGCAGTGCTACTAGCAAGCCCTACAATGAGCAGTTCTTC,TRBV20-1,NA,TRBJ2-1,NA
CASSQLAGTTSYNEQFF,TGCGCCAGCAGCCAACTAGCGGGAACTACCTCCTACAATGAGCAGTTCTTC,TRBV4-1,TRBD2,TRBJ2-1,NA